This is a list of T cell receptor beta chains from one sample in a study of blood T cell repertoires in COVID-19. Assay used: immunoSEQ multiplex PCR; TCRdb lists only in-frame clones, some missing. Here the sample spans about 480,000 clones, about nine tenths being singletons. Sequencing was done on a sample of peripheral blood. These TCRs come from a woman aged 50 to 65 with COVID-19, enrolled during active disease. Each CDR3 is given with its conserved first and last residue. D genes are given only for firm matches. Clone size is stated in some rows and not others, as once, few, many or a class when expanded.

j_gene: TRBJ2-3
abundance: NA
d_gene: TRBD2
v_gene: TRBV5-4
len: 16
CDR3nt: TGTGCCAGCAGTTCCCCCCCGGGGGGGCCAACAGATACGCAGTATTTT
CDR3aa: CASSSPPGGPTDTQYF

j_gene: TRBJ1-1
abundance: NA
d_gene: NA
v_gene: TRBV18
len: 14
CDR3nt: TGTGCCAGCTCACCCTTCGACAGAAACACTGAAGCTTTCTTT
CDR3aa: CASSPFDRNTEAFF

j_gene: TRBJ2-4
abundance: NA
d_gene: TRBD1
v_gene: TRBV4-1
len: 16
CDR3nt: TGCGCCAGCAGCCAAGGGACAGGGAATCCCAAAAACATTCAGTACTTC
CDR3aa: CASSQGTGNPKNIQYF

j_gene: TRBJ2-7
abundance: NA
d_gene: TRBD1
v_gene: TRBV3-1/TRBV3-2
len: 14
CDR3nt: TGTGCCAGCAGCCAACGTGGACAGGAGACCGAGCAGTACTTC
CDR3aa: CASSQRGQETEQYF

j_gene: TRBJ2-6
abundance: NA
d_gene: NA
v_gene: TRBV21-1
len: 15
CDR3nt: TGTGCCAGCAGGGCACAGGGCTCTGGGGCCAACGTCCTGACTTTC
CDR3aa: CASRAQGSGANVLTF

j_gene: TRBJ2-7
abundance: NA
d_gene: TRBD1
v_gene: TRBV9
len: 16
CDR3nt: TGTGCCAGCGGACTCGGGGCAGGGACAGGGGTAGGCGAGCAGTACTTC
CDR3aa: CASGLGAGTGVGEQYF

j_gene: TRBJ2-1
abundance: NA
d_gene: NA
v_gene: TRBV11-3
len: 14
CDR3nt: TGTGCCAGCAGCTTAATGGGGAGATACAATGAGCAGTTCTTC
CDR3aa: CASSLMGRYNEQFF

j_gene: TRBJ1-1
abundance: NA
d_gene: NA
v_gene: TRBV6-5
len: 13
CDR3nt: TGTGCCAGCAGTTACCTTGGACAGCATGAAGCTTTCTTT
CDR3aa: CASSYLGQHEAFF

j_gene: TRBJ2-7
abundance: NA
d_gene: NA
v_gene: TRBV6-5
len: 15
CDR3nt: TGTGCCAGCAGTTACACAGGGCGGGCTCACTACGAGCAGTACTTC
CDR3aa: CASSYTGRAHYEQYF

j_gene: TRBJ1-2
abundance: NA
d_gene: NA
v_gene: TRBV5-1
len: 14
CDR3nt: TGCGCCAGCAGCTTGGAGGGGGGGCTTGGTGGCTACACCTTC
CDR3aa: CASSLEGGLGGYTF

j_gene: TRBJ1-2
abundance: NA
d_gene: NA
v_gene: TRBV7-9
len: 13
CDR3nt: TGTGCCAGCAGCTTATTACAGGTTGATGGCTACACCTTC
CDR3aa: CASSLLQVDGYTF

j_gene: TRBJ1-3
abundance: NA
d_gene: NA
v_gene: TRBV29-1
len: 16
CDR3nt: TGCAGCGTTGAAGTACAGTCTTCAACGCAAGGAAACACCATATATTTT
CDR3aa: CSVEVQSSTQGNTIYF

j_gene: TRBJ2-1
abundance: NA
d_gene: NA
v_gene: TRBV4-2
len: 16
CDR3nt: TGTGCCAGCAGCCAAGATCCCGACAGGTCTGCAAATGAGCAGTTCTTC
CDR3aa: CASSQDPDRSANEQFF

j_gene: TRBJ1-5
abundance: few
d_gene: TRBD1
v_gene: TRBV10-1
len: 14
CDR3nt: TGCGCCAGCAGGAGGGGGCGGGGCAATCAGCCCCAGCATTTT
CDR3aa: CASRRGRGNQPQHF

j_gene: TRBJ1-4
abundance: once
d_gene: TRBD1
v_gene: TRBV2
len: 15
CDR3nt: TGTGCCAGCAGTAGCGACAGGGGGACTAATGAAAAACTGTTTTTT
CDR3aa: CASSSDRGTNEKLFF

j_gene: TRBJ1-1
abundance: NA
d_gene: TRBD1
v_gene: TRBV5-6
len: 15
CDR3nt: TGTGCCAGCAGCAACCCGACAGGGGGCGAACCTGAAGCTTTCTTT
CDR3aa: CASSNPTGGEPEAFF

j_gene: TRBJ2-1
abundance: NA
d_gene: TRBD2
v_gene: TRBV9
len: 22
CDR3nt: TGTGCCAGCAGCGTCGGGAGGCTTGTGGCTGGGGGTCCCCTAAGCTCCTACAATGAGCAGTTCTTC
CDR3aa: CASSVGRLVAGGPLSSYNEQFF

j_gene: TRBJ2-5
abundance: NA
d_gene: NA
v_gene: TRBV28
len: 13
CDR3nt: TGTGCCAGCAGCAGGACATTTGAAGAGACCCAGTACTTC
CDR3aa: CASSRTFEETQYF

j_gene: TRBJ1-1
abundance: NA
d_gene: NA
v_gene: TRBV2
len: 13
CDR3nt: TGTGCCAGCAGTGATCGGGAGGGCACTGAAGCTTTCTTT
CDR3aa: CASSDREGTEAFF

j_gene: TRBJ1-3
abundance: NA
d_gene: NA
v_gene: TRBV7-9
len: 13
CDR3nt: TGTGCCAGCCAACAATTATCTGGAAACACCATATATTTT
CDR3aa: CASQQLSGNTIYF

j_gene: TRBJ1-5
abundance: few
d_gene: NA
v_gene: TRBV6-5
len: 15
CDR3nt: TGTGCCAGCAGTTACCAGGCGGGGGGCAATCAGCCCCAGCATTTT
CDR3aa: CASSYQAGGNQPQHF

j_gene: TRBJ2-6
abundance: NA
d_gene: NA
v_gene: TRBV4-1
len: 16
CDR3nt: TGCGCCAGCAGCCAAGGGAGGGTCGTTAAGGCCAACGTCCTGACTTTC
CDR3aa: CASSQGRVVKANVLTF

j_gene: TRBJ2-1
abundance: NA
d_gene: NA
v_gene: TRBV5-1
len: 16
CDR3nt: TGCGCCAGCAGCTTGGTGGGGGGTGACACCTACAATGAGCAGTTCTTC
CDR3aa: CASSLVGGDTYNEQFF

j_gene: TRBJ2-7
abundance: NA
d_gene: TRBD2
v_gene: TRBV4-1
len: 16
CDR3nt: TGCGCCAGCAGCCAACTTAGCGGGGGAGCCTCCTACGAGCAGTACTTC
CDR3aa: CASSQLSGGASYEQYF

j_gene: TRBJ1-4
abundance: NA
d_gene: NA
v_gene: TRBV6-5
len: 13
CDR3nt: TGTGCCAGCAGTTCCGTCGGGGGGGAAAAACTGTTTTTT
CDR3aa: CASSSVGGEKLFF

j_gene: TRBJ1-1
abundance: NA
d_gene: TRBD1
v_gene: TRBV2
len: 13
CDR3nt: TGTGCCAGCAGTTCACAGGGGGGCACTGAAGCTTTCTTT
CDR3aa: CASSSQGGTEAFF

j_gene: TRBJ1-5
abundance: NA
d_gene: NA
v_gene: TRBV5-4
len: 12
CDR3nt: TGTGCCAGCAGCCTGGGCTCGGGGCCCCAGCATTTT
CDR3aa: CASSLGSGPQHF

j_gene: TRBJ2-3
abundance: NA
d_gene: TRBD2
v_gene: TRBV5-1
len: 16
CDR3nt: TGCGCCAGCAGCATAGGACTAGCGGGGCCTACAGATACGCAGTATTTT
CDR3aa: CASSIGLAGPTDTQYF

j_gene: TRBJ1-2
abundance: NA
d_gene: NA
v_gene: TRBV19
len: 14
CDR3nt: TGTGCCAGTATGCCTAGGGGGAGAAGCTATGGCTACACCTTC
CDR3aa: CASMPRGRSYGYTF

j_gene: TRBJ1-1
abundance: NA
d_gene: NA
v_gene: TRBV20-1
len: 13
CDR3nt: TGCAGTGCTAGTTATATTGGGGAGGCTGAAGCTTTCTTT
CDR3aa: CSASYIGEAEAFF

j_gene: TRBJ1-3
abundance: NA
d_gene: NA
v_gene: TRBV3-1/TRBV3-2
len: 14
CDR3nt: TGTGCCAGCACCGAGACTAGTGCTGGAAACACCATATATTTT
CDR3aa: CASTETSAGNTIYF

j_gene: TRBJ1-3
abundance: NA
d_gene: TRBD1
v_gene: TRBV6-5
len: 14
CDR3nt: TGTGCCAGCAGGGCGACAGGGGACGGAAACACCATATATTTT
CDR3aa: CASRATGDGNTIYF

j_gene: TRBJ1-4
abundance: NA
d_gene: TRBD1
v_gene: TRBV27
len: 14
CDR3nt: TGTGCCAGCAGACAACCGGGACAGACTGAAAAACTGTTTTTT
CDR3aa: CASRQPGQTEKLFF

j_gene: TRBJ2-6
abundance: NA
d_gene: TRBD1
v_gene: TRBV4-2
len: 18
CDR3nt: TGTGCCAGCAGCCAAGAAGGACAGGGAGGCGTTGGGGCCAACGTCCTGACTTTC
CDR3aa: CASSQEGQGGVGANVLTF

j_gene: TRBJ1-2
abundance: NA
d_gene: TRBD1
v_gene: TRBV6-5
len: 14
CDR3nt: TGTGCCAGCCAGACACAGGGGCTCAACTATGGCTACACCTTC
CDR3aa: CASQTQGLNYGYTF

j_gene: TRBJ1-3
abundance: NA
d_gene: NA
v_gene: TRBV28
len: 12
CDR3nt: TGTGCCAGCACCTACTCTGGAAACACCATATATTTT
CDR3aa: CASTYSGNTIYF

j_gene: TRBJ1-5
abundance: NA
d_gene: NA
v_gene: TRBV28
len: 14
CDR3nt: TGTGCCAGCGCGACGGGGAATAGCAATCAGCCCCAGCATTTT
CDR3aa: CASATGNSNQPQHF

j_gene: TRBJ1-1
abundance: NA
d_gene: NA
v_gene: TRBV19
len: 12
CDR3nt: TGTGCCAGTAGTATTAGGTCGACTCGAGCTTTCTTT
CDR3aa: CASSIRSTRAFF

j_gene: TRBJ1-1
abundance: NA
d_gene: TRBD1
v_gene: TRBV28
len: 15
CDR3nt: TGTGCCAGCAGTTTCCTTGGGCAGGGGGGCACTGAAGCTTTCTTT
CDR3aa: CASSFLGQGGTEAFF

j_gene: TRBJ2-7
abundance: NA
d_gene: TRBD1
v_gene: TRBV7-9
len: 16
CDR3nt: TGTGCCAGCAGCTTTTTGTCCGGGACAGGGAACTACGAGCAGTACTTC
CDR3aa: CASSFLSGTGNYEQYF

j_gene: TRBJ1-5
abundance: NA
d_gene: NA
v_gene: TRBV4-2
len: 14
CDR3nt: TGTGCCAGCAGCCCGCAGGGTGCGAGGCAGCCCCAGCATTTT
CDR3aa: CASSPQGARQPQHF

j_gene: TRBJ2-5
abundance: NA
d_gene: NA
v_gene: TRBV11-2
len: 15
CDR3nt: TGTGCCAGCAGCTTCTTAGTCGGGTTATCAGAGACCCAGTACTTC
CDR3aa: CASSFLVGLSETQYF